This T cell receptor beta chain was sequenced for a study of blood T cell repertoires in COVID-19. Study at large: The origin of the acute and convalescent COVID-19 samples was the United States, Italy and Spain. T cells, B-cell-depleted T cells, or PBMCs supplied cDNA or gDNA.

As handled by the study authors: The assay estimated nucleated cells by amplifying reference gene primers. TCRdb's table, derived via immunoSEQ multiplex PCR, lists solely in-frame clones and lacks some. The V and J calls and the clone size are those of that table, but D and trimming were determined from the DNA. The sample contains a few hundred thousand clones, 84% of which appear only once. In germline, CDR1 is GTSNPN, CDR2 SVGIG (reference sequence). The length of the CDR3 is 14 residues. The V end was cut by 5 bases, the J end by 0 bases, with 12 bases between. The clonotype comes from a human donor in a cohort sampled during active COVID-19. The rearrangement uses TRBV30 and TRBJ2-3; the D gene is possibly TRBD2 (6 bases). What was sequenced was peripheral blood. Written as DNA, the CDR3 is TGTGCCTGGGGGCGGGGTACTAGCACAGATACGCAGTATTTT. It yields the protein CAWGRGTSTDTQYF.